This TCR beta chain was sequenced for a study of shared clonotypes between healthy human individuals. Worth noting for this clone: The antigen remains unidentified.

Overall study results and limits: Compared with memory subsets, naive subsets generally had larger estimated richness. Donor scarcity curtailed the genetic and exposure-history diversity represented herein.

Assay: immunoSEQ multiplex PCR; the TCRdb copy retains only in-frame clones and omits some. Of 2 million to 3 million clones listed, around nine tenths were seen once; the top ten hold around 0.15%. The CDR3 totals 12 residues. V gave up 3 bases and J gave up 6 bases, with 9 bases separating them. Per germline, CDR1 GTSNPN and CDR2 SVGIG (reference sequence). V is TRBV30 and J is TRBJ1-3; no clear D gene. The clonotype originates from a man aged 18-30 years in good health. The sample comprised naive CD4+ T cells sorted from blood. Subset of the sample: CD45RA+ positively selected. Here the CDR3 DNA reads TGTGCCTGGAGACCTAAAGAAAACACCATATATTTT. Translation gives CAWRPKENTIYF.